This T cell receptor (beta chain) was documented in a study of shared clonotypes between healthy human individuals. Study in general: There were three CD4 naive, three CD4 memory, two CD8 naive and one CD8 memory plates per donor.

Study outcomes and limitations: It was the few donors that limited the genetic and exposure-history diversity represented. Generally, naive subsets (rather than memory subsets) showed larger estimated richness.

Profiled with immunoSEQ multiplex PCR; TCRdb holds only in-frame clones, not every one. The sample shows about 2.4 million clones, roughly 93% of them seen only once. A remark on this clone: What it recognizes is unknown. Other nucleotide sequences from this sample produce the same CDR3.

Trimming took off 6 bases at V and 0 bases at J, with 8 bases between the two ends. The CDR3 runs 13 residues. CDR1 is KGHSH and CDR2 is LQKENI in the germline V gene. The chain links TRBV18 to TRBJ1-1; no clear D. The TCR comes from a man aged 18-30 years in good health. Some clones in this sample may be carry-over from other donors' samples. The sequencing sample was made of naive CD4+ T cells from PBMCs. The subset here: CD45RA+ positively selected. In nucleotides, the CDR3 is TGTGCCAGCTCCCCGGGCCTGAACACTGAAGCTTTCTTT. Translation: CASSPGLNTEAFF.